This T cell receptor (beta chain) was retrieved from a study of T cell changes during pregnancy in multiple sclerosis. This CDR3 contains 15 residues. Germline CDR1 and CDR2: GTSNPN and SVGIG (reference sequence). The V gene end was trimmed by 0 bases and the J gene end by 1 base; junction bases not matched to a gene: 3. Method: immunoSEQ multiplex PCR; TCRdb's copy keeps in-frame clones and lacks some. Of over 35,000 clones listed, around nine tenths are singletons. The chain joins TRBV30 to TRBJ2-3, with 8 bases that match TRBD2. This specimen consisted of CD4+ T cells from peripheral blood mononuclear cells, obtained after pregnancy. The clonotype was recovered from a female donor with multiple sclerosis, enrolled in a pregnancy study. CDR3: CAWSVGGGRTDTQYF. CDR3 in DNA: TGTGCCTGGAGTGTCGGGGGGGGACGCACAGATACGCAGTATTTT.